This T cell receptor beta chain was sequenced in a study of OX40 agonist ivuxolimab in advanced cancers. Method: immunoSEQ multiplex PCR; TCRdb's copy keeps in-frame clones and lacks some. The sample lists approximately 31,000 clones; approximately 89% were seen once. The CDR3 totals 16 residues. Germline loops: CDR1 SGHNT, CDR2 YYREEE (reference sequence). Trimming removed 4 bases at V and 7 bases at J, with 18 bases between. Material: CD4+ or CD8+ T cells sorted from blood, obtained in a trial of the OX40 agonist ivuxolimab. The V gene is TRBV5-4, the J gene TRBJ1-6; TRBD1 might be the D (6 bases). This TCR was sampled from an adult with an advanced solid tumor such as melanoma, head and neck, liver or kidney cancer. The CDR3 DNA sequence: TGTGCCAGCAGCCCGGGACACTCGTTAAACAATTCACCCCTCCACTTT. Residues: CASSPGHSLNNSPLHF.